Listed here is a single T cell receptor (beta chain). Its antigen is as yet unknown. TCRdb's copy holds only in-frame clones and misses some; the assay was immunoSEQ multiplex PCR. The sample contains over 45,000 clones, 85% to 90% of which appear only once. The sample comes from a study of graft-versus-host responses after intestinal transplantation. At the level of the study: Recipients got multivisceral, liver-intestinal, or isolated intestinal transplants. The recipients all started with anti-thymocyte globulin induction and then took tacrolimus and steroids for roughly three years.

Study-wide points: Within the allografts of patients who had graft-donor T cell macrochimerism, graft-versus-host to host-versus-graft clonal ratios were high. Early after transplant, HvG declines were associated with peak levels of circulating GvH clones.

The CDR3 sequence is 14 residues long. CDR1 is SGHDT and CDR2 is YYEEEE in the germline V gene. Germline trimming cut 4 bases from V and 3 bases from J; bases unmatched to any gene: 3. This sequence joins TRBV5-6 and TRBJ2-7, with 11 positions matching TRBD1. The source was PBMCs, collected 26 days after transplant. The source is a human patient who received an intestinal transplant, so some T cells may come from the graft donor. The CDR3 spells CASSQGTGGYEQYF. The CDR3 nucleotides are TGTGCCAGCAGCCAGGGGACAGGGGGCTACGAGCAGTACTTC. The variable domain in full, completed from reference TRBV5-6 and TRBJ2-7, reads DAGVTQSPTHLIKTRGQQVTLRCSPKSGHDTVSWYQQALGQGPQFIFQYYEEEERQRGNFPDRFSGHQFPNYSSELNVNALLLGDSALYLCASSQGTGGYEQYFGPGTRLTVT.